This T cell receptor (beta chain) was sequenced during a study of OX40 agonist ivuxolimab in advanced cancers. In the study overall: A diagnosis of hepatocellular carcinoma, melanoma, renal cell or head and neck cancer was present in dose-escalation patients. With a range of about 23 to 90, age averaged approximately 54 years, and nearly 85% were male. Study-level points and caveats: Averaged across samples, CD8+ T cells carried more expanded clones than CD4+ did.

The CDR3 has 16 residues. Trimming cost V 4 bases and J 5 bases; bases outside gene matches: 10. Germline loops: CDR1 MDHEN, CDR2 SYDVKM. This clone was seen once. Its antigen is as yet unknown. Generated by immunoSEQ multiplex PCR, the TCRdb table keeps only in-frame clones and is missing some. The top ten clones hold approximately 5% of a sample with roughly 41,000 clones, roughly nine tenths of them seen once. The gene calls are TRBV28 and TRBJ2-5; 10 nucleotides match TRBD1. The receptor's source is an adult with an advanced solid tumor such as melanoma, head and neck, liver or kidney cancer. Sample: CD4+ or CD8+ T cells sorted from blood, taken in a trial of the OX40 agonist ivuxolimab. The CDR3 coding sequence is TGTGCCAGCAGTTGGGACAGGGGCGGGCGGCGGGAGACCCAGTACTTC. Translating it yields CASSWDRGGRRETQYF.